This T cell receptor beta chain was documented in a study of cytomegalovirus exposure and HLA in healthy donors. Repertoires were generated with immunoSEQ multiplex PCR, while TCRdb's copy carries only in-frame clones and drops some. Of 250,000 to 300,000 clones listed, around 90% are singletons. V gave up 5 bases and J gave up 0 bases, with 13 bases separating them. The germline gives CDR1 MDHEN, CDR2 SYDVKM. This CDR3 has 16 amino acids. The V and J genes are TRBV28 and TRBJ1-4; D unresolved. The TCR originated in a woman aged 18 to 35 in good health and CMV-seronegative. The sequenced sample consisted of PBMCs. The DNA for the CDR3 is TGTGCCAGCAGTAAATCGGGGTCGGCAACTAATGAAAAACTGTTTTTT. This encodes CASSKSGSATNEKLFF.